This TCR beta chain was identified during a study of blood T cell repertoires in COVID-19 (dated by TCRdb to the early 2020s). Looking at the study overall: Samples from collaborators originated in the United States, Italy and Spain and spanned both the acute and convalescent phases of COVID-19. Deeply sampled blood TCRbeta repertoires from subjects exposed to, actively infected with, or recovered from COVID-19 were included in the dataset. Sample metadata almost always included a de-identified subject ID, COVID-19 status, age in years and sex. The samples were drawn from the first 160 participants of the ongoing ImmuneRACE study and from 950 to 1,500 subjects provided by 6 global collaborators. The repertoires were made available in a free public database intended to serve as a resource for research on the immune response to SARS-CoV-2. The material from the prospective study consisted of cDNA or gDNA derived from T cells, B-cell-depleted T cells, or PBMCs. Where available, HLA class I and class II types were taken from metadata supplied by the sample provider and were not determined by assay-based typing.

Collaborating institutions collected whole blood in K2EDTA tubes following their own protocols. For TCRbeta analysis, collaborator samples were shipped as frozen whole blood, as isolated PBMCs, or as DNA extracted from either sample type. The research as a whole found: Clinical and demographic metadata were provided uncurated, with the amount varying by source and participant.

V and J lose 6 bases and 4 bases, and a span of 10 bases separates them. From a lookup of the germline V gene, CDR1 and CDR2 are LGHNT and FRNRAP. From the cysteine through the phenylalanine, the CDR3 covers 12 amino acids. The retained sequence is limited to the CDR3, 36 bases, with the frame set at the first base. This clone has just a few counts. It has no known antigen specificity. The sample holds no much larger clone one base away, and base qualities are not on file. TCRbeta CDR3 regions were amplified from genomic DNA using the immunoSEQ Assay, a bias-controlled multiplex PCR. The paper's data handling went like this. The number of nucleated cells in each sample was estimated from the amplification of reference gene primers within the assay. To quantify the absolute abundance of each unique TCRbeta CDR3 rearrangement, sequence reads were collapsed and filtered. For each sample, productive Simpson clonality was calculated as the square root of Simpson's diversity index over productive rearrangements. TCRdb holds this immuneACCESS table with in-frame rearrangements only. Some clones are missing; in checked studies, unresolved V genes explain under half, and the rest has no known cause. That table supplies the V and J calls and clone size; D and trimming were determined from the DNA. This sample holds 110,000 or so clones; about four fifths were observed only once. The ten top clones hold over 9.5% of the sample.

The specimen was peripheral blood. In this chain, TRBV12-5 is recombined with TRBJ2-7; the D gene identity is not certain. This receptor was taken from a human donor in a cohort sampled during active COVID-19. The CDR3 sequence is CASGRQRYEQYF. The sequenced DNA is TGTGCTAGTGGCCGCCAGAGGTACGAGCAGTACTTC.